Following are 32 T cell receptor beta chains from one sample sequenced in a study of T cell repertoires in cytomegalovirus infection. Which antigens these TCRs recognize remains unknown. From the reads, TCRdb called clonotypes with MiXCR, one entry per CDR3 protein. Among 900,000 to 950,000 distinct CDR3 sequences, around 32% were seen once, and the ten largest hold under 15%. The specimen comprised cultured CD8+ T cells from PBMCs, sampled from culture after CMV antigen stimulation. The receptors shown here come from a human donor in good health (CMV status not recorded). Some clones in this sample may be carry-over from other donors' samples.

The V call is TRBV20-1, the J call TRBJ2-2; a weak D match, TRBD1 (6 bases). Trimming took off 6 bases at V and 1 base at J, with 9 bases between the two ends. In germline, CDR1 is DFQATT, CDR2 SNEGSKA (reference sequence). CDR3 length: 13 residues. This CDR3 is CSAPGQNTGELFF. CDR3 nucleotides: TGCAGTGCACCGGGACAGAACACCGGGGAGCTGTTTTTT.

In this sample, this clonotype turned up a few times. The J gene is TRBJ2-2, the V gene TRBV4-1; 9 nucleotides line up with TRBD1. Germline CDR1 reads MGHRA; CDR2 reads YSYEKL. Trimming cost V 4 bases and J 7 bases; bases outside gene matches: 7. This CDR3 has 15 residues. Here the CDR3 reads CASSRRQGGVGELFF. The CDR3 DNA sequence: TGCGCCAGCAGCCGCCGACAGGGGGGAGTCGGGGAGCTGTTTTTT.

The V and J genes are TRBV27 and TRBJ2-7; 7 nucleotides match TRBD1. V dropped 4 bases and J dropped 0; count of bases not matched to a gene: 12. The germline V gene encodes CDR1 MNHEY and CDR2 SMNVEV (reference sequence). The CDR3 contains 17 residues. CDR3 sequence reads: CASSSSYTGATSYEQYF. DNA for the CDR3: TGTGCCAGCAGTTCCTCGTATACAGGGGCCACCTCCTACGAGCAGTACTTC.

The chain links TRBV7-4 to TRBJ2-7; 8 nucleotides match TRBD1. CDR3 size: 16 residues. V was pared by 5 bases and J by 4 bases, with 13 bases of the junction left unmatched. Germline loops: CDR1 SGHVT, CDR2 SQSDAQ. In DNA, the CDR3 is TGTGCCAGCAGCCCTGGACAGGGTAAGGAGTCTTACGAGCAGTACTTC. Encoded protein: CASSPGQGKESYEQYF.

This clonotype was detected only a few times. The chain combines TRBV12-5 with TRBJ2-3; no definite D call. The germline V gene has CDR1 LGHNT and CDR2 FRNRAP. The CDR3 covers 17 residues. V lost 5 bases to trimming and J lost 6 bases, with 24 bases between them. CDR3 in DNA: TGTGCTAGTGGTCCCAACGCCGGGTCCTATTCTGGGGATACGCAGTATTTT. The encoded protein is CASGPNAGSYSGDTQYF.

This chain joins TRBV20-1 and TRBJ2-3; D might be TRBD2 (5 bases). The germline V and J ends were trimmed by 5 bases and 0 bases, with 21 bases remaining between them. CDR3 length: 17 amino acids. The germline CDR1 and CDR2 sequences are DFQATT and SNEGSKA (reference sequence). CDR3 nucleotide sequence: TGCAGTGCTGCTTTCCGTAGGGAGTGGGGTAGCACAGATACGCAGTATTTT. This translates into CSAAFRREWGSTDTQYF.

The CDR3 region has the DNA TGTGCCAGCAGTACGCGGGGCGGTGGGGCCAACGTCCTGACTTTC. Protein product: CASSTRGGGANVLTF. The chain combines TRBV5-5 with TRBJ2-6; D might be TRBD2 (6 bases). Germline CDR1 and CDR2: SGHKS and YYEKEE (reference sequence). The CDR3 is 15 residues long. V lost 5 bases, J lost 3 bases, and 12 bases lay in between.

This chain links TRBV4-3 with TRBJ2-3; D may be TRBD2 (6 bases). The CDR3 length is 17 residues. In germline, CDR1 is LGHNA, CDR2 YSLEER. V lost 0 bases to trimming and J lost 4 bases, with 17 bases between them. CDR3 residues: CASSQDWGLPAADTQYF. CDR3 nucleotides: TGCGCCAGCAGCCAAGACTGGGGACTCCCCGCCGCAGATACGCAGTATTTT.

The V call is TRBV4-1, the J call TRBJ1-2; D unclear. CDR1 is MGHRA, CDR2 YSYEKL, per germline. CDR3 length: 14 amino acids. V lost 1 base to trimming and J lost 3 bases, with 9 bases between them. The CDR3 sequence is CASSQVEVDYGYTF. CDR3 coding DNA: TGCGCCAGCAGCCAAGTGGAGGTTGACTATGGCTACACCTTC.

To note about this clonotype: Relative to the germline gene, one junction end is altered; a read error may explain this. The chain uses TRBV7-6 and TRBJ2-2; D is possibly TRBD2 (5 bases). CDR1 and CDR2 from the germline V gene are SGHVS and FNYEAQ. The CDR3 consists of 13 residues. The CDR3 here is CASSLAHNGKLFF. CDR3 DNA: TGTGCCAGCAGCTTAGCCCATAACGGGAAGCTGTTTTTT.

The genes are TRBV2 and TRBJ1-6; 7 bases map to TRBD1. From germline, CDR1 is SNHLY and CDR2 FYNNEI. V shed 6 bases, J shed 1 base, and the junction held 3 bases outside the gene matches. The CDR3 consists of 15 residues. The CDR3 sequence is CASREGASYNSPLHF. The CDR3 nucleotides are TGTGCCAGCAGGGAGGGGGCGTCCTATAATTCACCCCTCCACTTT.

V gene TRBV12-3 or TRBV12-4 combines with J gene TRBJ1-1; TRBD1 is a possible D gene (5 bases). The germline V and J ends were trimmed by 6 bases and 7 bases, with 18 bases remaining between them. There are 14 residues in the CDR3. The CDR3 nucleotides are TGTGCCAGCAGGGGACGAAGGGACCCCTATGAAGCTTTCTTT. Its translation: CASRGRRDPYEAFF.

This clonotype has at least ten counts. The chain joins TRBV7-2 to TRBJ1-5; D gene uncertain. V lost 2 bases and J lost 4, with 9 bases in between. CDR3 size: 14 residues. CDR1 is SGHTA and CDR2 is FQGNSA in the germline V gene. The CDR3 DNA sequence: TGTGCCAGCAGCTTAAACCGAATGAATCAGCCCCAGCATTTT. Its protein is CASSLNRMNQPQHF. Full variable domain (missing parts from reference TRBV7-2 and TRBJ1-5): GAGVSQSPSNKVTEKGKDVELRCDPISGHTALYWYRQSLGQGLEFLIYFQGNSAPDKSGLPSDRFSAERTGGSVSTLTIQRTQQEDSAVYLCASSLNRMNQPQHFGDGTRLSIL.

About this clonotype: It may be a read error: a sequence one base away is much more abundant. This chain joins TRBV7-9 and TRBJ2-3, with 8 bases aligning to TRBD1. The CDR3 consists of 16 residues. The germline V gene encodes CDR1 SEHNR and CDR2 FQNEAQ (reference sequence). Germline trimming cut 7 bases from V and 3 bases from J; bases unmatched to any gene: 12. The CDR3 spells CASTFPIQGATDTQYF. The CDR3 nucleotides are TGTGCCAGCACCTTCCCCATCCAGGGGGCGACAGATACGCAGTATTTT. Looking up the rest from reference TRBV7-9 and TRBJ2-3 gives the full variable domain: DTGVSQNPRHKITKRGQNVTFRCDPISEHNRLYWYRQTLGQGPEFLTYFQNEAQLEKSRLLSDRFSAERPKGSFSTLEIQRTEQGDSAMYLCASTFPIQGATDTQYFGPGTRLTVL.

This clonotype was seen only a few times. The J gene is TRBJ1-1, the V gene TRBV19; the D is unclear. V gave up 5 bases and J gave up 3 bases, with 13 bases separating them. CDR3 length: 14 residues. Germline V gives CDR1 LNHDA, CDR2 SQIVND (reference sequence). DNA for the CDR3: TGTGCCAGTAGTCCCCCGACGGATTACACTGAAGCTTTCTTT. This sequence encodes CASSPPTDYTEAFF.

The chain recombines TRBV6-5 with TRBJ2-1; D possibly corresponds to TRBD1 (5 bases). CDR3 length equals 12 residues. V lost 6 bases, J lost 6 bases, and 9 bases lay in between. Germline-derived CDR1 and CDR2 are MNHEY and SVGAGI. CDR3 bases: TGTGCCAGCAGGTCTCAGGGCAATGAGCAGTTCTTC. This gives the protein CASRSQGNEQFF.

The CDR3 DNA reads TGTGCCAGCAGCCTGATAGCGGGGGGGCCCGGTGAGCAGTTCTTC. The encoded protein is CASSLIAGGPGEQFF. The genes are TRBV4-2 and TRBJ2-1; 11 nucleotides line up with TRBD2. In germline, CDR1 is LGHNA, CDR2 YNFKEQ. V trimming: 4 bases; J trimming: 9 bases; junction bases outside the gene matches: 8. The CDR3 spans 15 residues.

The genes are TRBV7-9 and TRBJ1-1; D is undetermined. The CDR3 extends over 14 amino acids. V shed 3 bases and J shed 0 bases, with 8 bases lying between them. The germline gives CDR1 SEHNR, CDR2 FQNEAQ (reference sequence). DNA of the CDR3: TGTGCCAGCAGCTTCGTTCGGGTGAACACTGAAGCTTTCTTT. Translation gives CASSFVRVNTEAFF.

This clonotype was detected many times. The chain is built from TRBV7-9 and TRBJ1-2; TRBD1 agrees at 12 bases. Germline assignment: CDR1 SEHNR and CDR2 FQNEAQ (reference sequence). CDR3 length: 14 amino acids. Trimming took 4 bases from V and 8 from J; bases not matched to a gene: 5. The CDR3 reads CASSWDRGLLGYTF. In nucleotides, the CDR3 is TGTGCCAGCAGCTGGGACAGGGGGCTTCTGGGCTACACCTTC.

The V call is TRBV10-3, the J call TRBJ2-1; 11 bases line up with TRBD2. J gave up 8 bases and V 0 bases, and 9 bases lay outside the gene matches. The CDR3 runs 17 residues. Germline assignment: CDR1 ENHRY and CDR2 SYGVKD. The CDR3 DNA reads as TGTGCCATCAGTGAGTCGGAGGCTAGCGGGGGGCGCGATGAGCAGTTCTTC. Translation gives CAISESEASGGRDEQFF.

This chain links TRBV5-1 with TRBJ1-1; TRBD1 aligns across 8 bases. CDR1 is SGHRS and CDR2 is YFSETQ in the germline V gene. Losses at the gene ends were 4 bases for V and 1 base for J; bases not matched to a gene: 3. The CDR3 has 14 amino acids. CDR3: CASSDQGANTEAFF. CDR3 nucleotide sequence: TGCGCCAGCAGCGACCAGGGGGCGAACACTGAAGCTTTCTTT.

J is TRBJ2-7 and V is TRBV11-2; no clear D. The germline CDR1 and CDR2 sequences are SGHAT and FQNNGV. The germline V and J ends were trimmed by 1 base and 6 bases, with 10 bases remaining between them. The CDR3 runs to 13 residues. The CDR3 DNA reads TGTGCCAGCAGCTTAGGGGTCTTAACCGAGCAGTACGTC. Protein sequence: CASSLGVLTEQYV.

This clonotype has just a few counts. The chain employs TRBV4-1 and TRBJ2-1; no reliable D call. V lost 8 bases to trimming and J lost 0 bases, with 26 bases between them. Per the germline V gene, CDR1 is MGHRA and CDR2 is YSYEKL. The CDR3 has 19 residues. The CDR3 protein is CASPHPAKIGVGSYNEQFF. The CDR3, as DNA: TGCGCCAGCCCCCACCCCGCCAAGATTGGGGTAGGCTCCTACAATGAGCAGTTCTTC.

The chain has TRBV3-1 and TRBJ2-2, with 9 nucleotides matching TRBD1. With V trimmed by 6 bases and J by 6 bases, 14 bases remained unmatched. The CDR3 has 17 amino acids. Germline-derived CDR1 and CDR2 are LGHDT and YNNKEL (reference sequence). The CDR3 DNA follows: TGTGCCAGCAGAAACCCCGGAAGGACAGGGGAGGCCGGGGAGCTGTTTTTT. This sequence encodes CASRNPGRTGEAGELFF.

This clonotype was counted only a few times. The V gene is TRBV7-2, the J gene TRBJ1-6; 8 nucleotides agree with TRBD1. The CDR3 loop spans 16 amino acids. V dropped 1 base and J dropped 3; count of bases not matched to a gene: 2. Germline V lookup: CDR1 SGHTA, CDR2 FQGNSA. CDR3 sequence (DNA): TGTGCCAGCAGCTTAGGACAGGGGCACTATAATTCACCCCTCCACTTT. Amino acid sequence: CASSLGQGHYNSPLHF.

In this sample, this clonotype turned up a few times. This sequence joins TRBV7-9 and TRBJ2-5, with D unresolved. CDR3 length: 15 amino acids. Germline CDR1 SEHNR, CDR2 FQNEAQ (reference sequence). V was pared by 3 bases and J by 5 bases, with 16 bases between. This CDR3 is CASSFSSGSQETQYF. The CDR3 bases are TGTGCCAGCAGCTTCAGCAGTGGTTCGCAGGAGACCCAGTACTTC.

V gene TRBV7-9 combines with J gene TRBJ1-3; 8 nucleotides align to TRBD1. V lost 2 bases, J lost 4 bases, and 4 bases stayed unmatched. Germline V gene data show CDR1 as SEHNR and CDR2 as FQNEAQ (reference sequence). CDR3 size: 15 residues. CDR3 sequence: CASSLRGTGGNTIYF. CDR3 coding DNA: TGTGCCAGCAGCTTACGTGGGACAGGAGGAAACACCATATATTTT.

The rearrangement links TRBV12-3 or TRBV12-4 to TRBJ2-1; D tentatively reads TRBD1 or TRBD2 (5 bases each). V gave up 5 bases and J gave up 9 bases, with 11 bases separating them. This CDR3 comprises 12 residues. The CDR3 coding sequence is TGTGCCAGCAGTACGGGGCGGTTTGAGCAGTTCTTC. Its protein is CASSTGRFEQFF.

The sample holds many counts of this clonotype. The J gene is TRBJ2-1, the V gene TRBV7-6; 10 nucleotides line up with TRBD2. The CDR3 totals 19 residues. Losses at the gene ends were 6 bases for V and 0 bases for J; bases not matched to a gene: 14. Germline lookup yields CDR1 SGHVS and CDR2 FNYEAQ. CDR3 loop: CASRRGLADPPDSYNEQFF. The CDR3 region has the DNA TGTGCCAGCAGGCGAGGACTAGCGGACCCACCTGACTCCTACAATGAGCAGTTCTTC.

This clonotype has at least ten counts. This chain uses TRBV7-2 with TRBJ2-7, with D perhaps matching TRBD1 (7 bases). V dropped 2 bases and J dropped 5 bases, with 16 bases sitting between them. The CDR3 loop spans 15 amino acids. Germline V gene sequence: CDR1 SGHTA, CDR2 FQGNSA. CDR3 sequence reads: CASSLQGGPYDEQYV. The CDR3 DNA reads TGTGCCAGCAGCTTACAGGGGGGCCCTTACGACGAGCAGTACGTC.

The chain has TRBV12-3 or TRBV12-4 and TRBJ2-5, with 11 positions matching TRBD2. Trimming cost V 3 bases and J 3 bases; bases outside gene matches: 12. This CDR3 region has 18 residues. CDR3 amino acids: CASSFITSGGRQEETQYF. The CDR3 bases are TGTGCCAGCAGTTTCATCACTAGCGGGGGACGACAGGAAGAGACCCAGTACTTC.

This clonotype was seen many times. The chain uses TRBV7-6 and TRBJ2-7; TRBD1 matches at 7 bases. The CDR3 length is 15 residues. The germline V gene has CDR1 SGHVS and CDR2 FNYEAQ. V lost 4 bases, J lost 7 bases, and 13 bases stayed unmatched. The CDR3 here is CASSSAQGFPIEQYF. In DNA, the CDR3 is TGTGCCAGCAGCTCCGCACAGGGGTTCCCCATAGAGCAGTACTTC.